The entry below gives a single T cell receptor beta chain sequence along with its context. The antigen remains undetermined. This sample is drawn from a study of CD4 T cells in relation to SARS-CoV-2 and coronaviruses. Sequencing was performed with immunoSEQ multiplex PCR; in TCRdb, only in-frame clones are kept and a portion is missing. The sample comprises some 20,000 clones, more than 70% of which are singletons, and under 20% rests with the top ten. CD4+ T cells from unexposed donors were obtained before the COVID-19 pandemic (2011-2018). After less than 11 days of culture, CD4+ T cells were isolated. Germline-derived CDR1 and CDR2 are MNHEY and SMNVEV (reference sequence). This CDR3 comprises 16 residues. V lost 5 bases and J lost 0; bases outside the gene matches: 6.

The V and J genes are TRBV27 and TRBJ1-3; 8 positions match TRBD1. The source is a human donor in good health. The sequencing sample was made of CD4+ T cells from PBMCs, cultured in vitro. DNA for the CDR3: TGTGCCAGCAGTGCCCAGGGGGCCCTCTCTGGAAACACCATATATTTT. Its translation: CASSAQGALSGNTIYF.